This T cell receptor beta chain was identified in a study of blood T cell repertoires in COVID-19. Study information: From the United States, Italy and Spain came samples of acute and convalescent COVID-19.

As handled by the study authors: Reference gene primer amplification in the assay estimated nucleated cell counts. This table comes from immunoSEQ multiplex PCR, and its TCRdb copy is limited to in-frame clones, with some not included. V, J and clone size are taken as reported in that table, and D and trimming were inferred from the DNA itself. The sample lists tens of thousands of clones, 82% occurring once. From germline, CDR1 is MGHRA and CDR2 YSYEKL. V lost 0 bases, J lost 0 bases, and 12 bases lay in between. The CDR3 is 16 residues long. The V and J genes are TRBV4-1 and TRBJ2-7, with D unresolved. The receptor's source is a woman in her sixties with acute or convalescent COVID-19. The sequencing input was peripheral blood. CDR3 sequence reads: CASSQDWVSSSYEQYF. The CDR3 bases are TGCGCCAGCAGCCAAGATTGGGTTAGCAGCTCCTACGAGCAGTACTTC.